This T cell receptor (beta chain) was captured in a study of cytomegalovirus exposure and HLA in healthy donors. Study details: One earlier analysis, a look at approximately 180 million T cells, found 100 million to 130 million unique TCR beta sequences.

This clone qualifies as medium-sized. Its specificity is unknown. The PCR contained 60 Vbeta and 13 Jbeta primers. Clones were read by immunoSEQ multiplex PCR, and TCRdb kept only the in-frame ones, dropping some. This table has around 190,000 clones, roughly 80% appearing once. The study, taken as a whole, reports: After further analysis at a later stage, some 15,000 TCR beta sequences were associated with HLA alleles at 0.05 false discovery rate.

The sample consisted of PBMCs. This TCR was recovered from a female donor in good health and CMV-seronegative.

The CDR3 protein is CASSPLGGESTDTQYF. In DNA form, the CDR3 reads TGCGCCAGCAGCCCCCTGGGCGGGGAGAGCACAGATACGCAGTATTTT. V gene TRBV4-1 combines with J gene TRBJ2-3, with D perhaps matching TRBD2 (6 bases). Germline V gene sequence: CDR1 MGHRA, CDR2 YSYEKL. Trimming took off 4 bases at V and 0 bases at J, with 14 bases between the two ends. The CDR3 totals 16 residues.